Below are 26 T cell receptor beta chains sequenced from a single sample in a study of shared clonotypes between healthy human individuals. CD45RO-negative, CCR7-positively selected cells formed the naive CD8 fraction, excluding terminally differentiated effector memory CD45RA+ cells. TCRdb keeps only in-frame clones here, not all; method: immunoSEQ multiplex PCR. The data contain millions of clones, over 85% of them singletons. Material for sequencing was naive CD8+ T cells sorted from blood. These receptors were taken from a man aged 18-30 years in good health.

This chain links TRBV21-1 with TRBJ2-7; the table's D gene call, TRBD1, was not cross checked with the DNA. TRBV21-1 is labeled a pseudogene. The CDR3 is 14 residues long. The CDR3 coding sequence is TGTGCCAGCAGCAAAGTGGAGACAGGTCTGATTAGGTACTTC. This codes for CASSKVETGLIRYF.

In the case of this clone: This same CDR3 is encoded by further DNA sequences in the sample. The rearrangement uses TRBV4-1 and TRBJ2-7, with 7 bases lining up with TRBD1. Looked up from germline, CDR1 is MGHRA and CDR2 is YSYEKL. CDR3 length equals 13 residues. V shed 4 bases and J 2 bases; nucleotides not matched to a gene: 2. The CDR3 sequence is CASSRGQAYEQYF. The CDR3 DNA sequence: TGCGCCAGCAGCCGAGGACAGGCCTACGAGCAGTACTTC.

The V gene is TRBV15, the J gene TRBJ1-1; D remains unclear. CDR1 is LNHNV, CDR2 YYDKDF, per germline (reference sequence). With 4 bases removed from V and 3 bases from J, the gap between germline ends came to 6 bases. The length of the CDR3 is 12 residues. CDR3 in DNA: TGTGCCACCAGCAACTGGGACACTGAAGCTTTCTTT. Amino acids: CATSNWDTEAFF.

The V call is TRBV5-4, the J call TRBJ2-1, with 7 bases fitting TRBD1. With V trimmed by 0 bases and J by 4 bases, 4 bases remained unmatched. The CDR3 length is 15 residues. Germline-derived CDR1 and CDR2 are SGHNT and YYREEE (reference sequence). CDR3 DNA: TGTGCCAGCAGCTTGGGGCCAGGGGGATACAATGAGCAGTTCTTC. As protein: CASSLGPGGYNEQFF.

The chain carries TRBV20-1 and TRBJ2-5; 7 nucleotides line up with TRBD1. After removal of 5 bases from V and 11 bases from J, the junction contained 8 bases not matched to a gene. The CDR3 length is 11 residues. CDR1 is DFQATT, CDR2 SNEGSKA, per germline (reference sequence). CDR3: CSAGETGYQYF. CDR3 DNA: TGCAGTGCTGGGGAGACAGGGTATCAGTACTTC.

This chain uses TRBV27 with TRBJ2-2; D remains unclear. Germline-derived CDR1 and CDR2 are MNHEY and SMNVEV (reference sequence). This CDR3 comprises 12 residues. V lost 3 bases to trimming and J lost 8 bases, with 7 bases between them. The CDR3 sequence is CASSLTAGELFF. In DNA, the CDR3 is TGTGCCAGCAGTTTGACTGCTGGGGAGCTGTTTTTT.

The genes are TRBV6-5 and TRBJ2-2, with D hard to call. The germline gives CDR1 MNHEY, CDR2 SVGAGI. CDR3 length equals 16 residues. The V end was cut by 0 bases, the J end by 2 bases, with 10 bases between. CDR3 amino acids: CASSYSPLHNTGELFF. CDR3 bases: TGTGCCAGCAGTTACTCGCCCCTCCACAACACCGGGGAGCTGTTTTTT.

This chain joins TRBV5-1 and TRBJ2-7, with TRBD2 as a possible D gene (6 bases). CDR3 length: 15 amino acids. Trimming cost V 5 bases and J 0 bases, with 15 bases left between them. CDR1 and CDR2 from the germline V gene are SGHRS and YFSETQ. The CDR3 protein is CASRPGLAISYEQYF. The CDR3 region has the DNA TGCGCCAGCAGACCCGGCCTAGCGATCTCCTACGAGCAGTACTTC.

This chain uses TRBV19 with TRBJ2-7, with 7 bases that match TRBD1. The CDR3 contains 16 residues. The trim removed 5 bases at V and 2 bases at J, leaving 12 bases unmatched. The germline V gene encodes CDR1 LNHDA and CDR2 SQIVND (reference sequence). The CDR3 region has the DNA TGTGCCAGTAGTGAGAGCCTTTGGGACAGAACCTACGAGCAGTACTTC. As protein: CASSESLWDRTYEQYF.

The gene calls are TRBV11-2 and TRBJ2-7, with TRBD2 matching 11 bases. This CDR3 comprises 16 residues. The trim removed 0 bases at V and 1 base at J, leaving 2 bases unmatched. The germline gives CDR1 SGHAT, CDR2 FQNNGV. The CDR3 is CASSLDTSGRSYEQYF. For the CDR3, the DNA is TGTGCCAGCAGCTTAGATACTAGCGGGAGATCCTACGAGCAGTACTTC.

The V gene is TRBV13, the J gene TRBJ1-3, with D hard to call. The CDR3 sequence is 15 residues long. Germline loops: CDR1 PRHDT, CDR2 FYEKMQ (reference sequence). The ends were cut back, 5 bases at V and 4 bases at J, with 15 bases in the middle. The CDR3 nucleotides read TGTGCCAGCAGCCTCGAGGGCTATTCCGGAAACACCATATATTTT. Its protein product is CASSLEGYSGNTIYF.

The chain recombines TRBV19 with TRBJ2-7; TRBD1 matches 8 bases. Germline trimming cut 5 bases from V and 0 bases from J; bases unmatched to any gene: 3. Germline loops: CDR1 LNHDA, CDR2 SQIVND (reference sequence). The CDR3 contains 14 residues. The CDR3 DNA reads TGTGCCAGTAGTGGGGGACAGGCCTCCTACGAGCAGTACTTC. Protein product: CASSGGQASYEQYF.

V gene TRBV27 combines with J gene TRBJ2-7, with D tentatively TRBD1 (5 bases). V was shortened by 0 bases and J by 6 bases, with 9 bases between the two germline ends. This CDR3 comprises 13 residues. The V gene's germline CDR1 is MNHEY and CDR2 SMNVEV (reference sequence). Here the CDR3 reads CASSLSGVREQYF. CDR3 coding DNA: TGTGCCAGCAGTTTATCAGGGGTCCGCGAGCAGTACTTC.

The chain employs TRBV11-2 and TRBJ2-5; TRBD1 matches 9 bases. V lost 1 base, J lost 5 bases, and 8 bases stayed unmatched. The length of the CDR3 is 16 residues. Germline-derived CDR1 and CDR2 are SGHAT and FQNNGV. This chain's CDR3 is CASSLVYRGLGETQYF. In nucleotides, the CDR3 is TGTGCCAGCAGCTTAGTTTACAGGGGGCTGGGGGAGACCCAGTACTTC.

The chain uses TRBV29-1 and TRBJ2-7, with D tentatively TRBD1 (6 bases). V was clipped by 0 bases and J by 3 bases, with 12 bases between them. This CDR3 spans 14 amino acids. Germline CDR1 and CDR2: SQVTM and ANQGSEA. The CDR3 bases are TGCAGCGTTGAAGATCGCCAGGGGAGCTACGAGCAGTACTTC. This codes for CSVEDRQGSYEQYF.

The V call is TRBV10-3, the J call TRBJ1-2; TRBD1 matches 10 bases. The CDR3 spans 14 residues. V trimming: 6 bases; J trimming: 5 bases; junction bases outside the gene matches: 6. Germline assignment: CDR1 ENHRY and CDR2 SYGVKD. This CDR3 reads CAIREDRGEYGYTF. CDR3 in DNA: TGTGCCATCAGGGAGGACAGGGGGGAATATGGCTACACCTTC.

The CDR3 DNA sequence: TGTGCCAGCAGGTCAGCCCACAGAAACTACGAGCAGTACTTC. Its translation is CASRSAHRNYEQYF. This sequence joins TRBV2 and TRBJ2-7; D is uncertain. Germline CDR1 SNHLY, CDR2 FYNNEI. V dropped 6 bases and J dropped 3 bases, with 15 bases sitting between them. This CDR3 is 14 amino acids long.

A single count supports this clone. V and J are TRBV4-3 and TRBJ1-3; 7 nucleotides align to TRBD1. The CDR3 is 17 amino acids. Trimming removed 0 bases from V and 4 bases from J; junction bases left unmatched: 9. Per germline, CDR1 LGHNA and CDR2 YSLEER. DNA of the CDR3: TGCGCCAGCAGCCAAGAAACCTGGGACAGTGAAGGAAACACCATATATTTT. This sequence encodes CASSQETWDSEGNTIYF.

V and J are TRBV4-1 and TRBJ2-2, with 7 bases matching TRBD1. CDR1 MGHRA and CDR2 YSYEKL come from the germline V gene. The length of the CDR3 is 17 residues. V lost 4 bases to trimming and J lost 5 bases; unmatched junction nucleotides: 13. The CDR3 sequence is CASSLWTGQRITGELFF. As DNA, the CDR3 is TGCGCCAGCAGCCTTTGGACAGGACAGCGCATAACCGGGGAGCTGTTTTTT.

The V call is TRBV4-1, the J call TRBJ1-2; D gene uncertain. Trimming took off 0 bases at V and 0 bases at J, with 5 bases between the two ends. The CDR3 is 14 residues long. Germline loops: CDR1 MGHRA, CDR2 YSYEKL. The CDR3 here is CASSQESSNYGYTF. Written as DNA, the CDR3 is TGCGCCAGCAGCCAAGAGAGTTCTAACTATGGCTACACCTTC.

The CDR3 here is CSVAGGGVSTDTQYF. The CDR3 nucleotides are TGCAGCGTCGCGGGGGGAGGGGTATCGACAGATACGCAGTATTTT. The V gene is TRBV29-1, the J gene TRBJ2-3; 8 nucleotides agree with TRBD2. This CDR3 is built from 15 residues. Germline V lookup: CDR1 SQVTM, CDR2 ANQGSEA. Trimming cost V 6 bases and J 3 bases; bases outside gene matches: 11.

The chain has TRBV9 and TRBJ1-2; D is perhaps TRBD1 (6 bases). Trimming removed 4 bases from V and 6 bases from J, with 13 bases in between. The germline gives CDR1 SGDLS, CDR2 YYNGEE. The CDR3 spans 13 residues. This chain's CDR3 is CASSPGQVDGYTF. The CDR3 DNA is TGTGCCAGCAGCCCGGGACAAGTAGATGGCTACACCTTC.

For this clone: Other DNA sequences within the sample encode an identical CDR3. This chain connects TRBV29-1 to TRBJ1-2; TRBD1 might be the D (5 bases). V was shortened by 4 bases and J by 7 bases, with 10 bases between the two germline ends. From germline, CDR1 is SQVTM and CDR2 ANQGSEA. The CDR3 runs 11 residues. CDR3 sequence (DNA): TGCAGCGTTGCTGGGGGGTCTGGCTACACCTTC. The encoded protein is CSVAGGSGYTF.

The V call is TRBV7-9, the J call TRBJ2-3; unclear D gene. CDR3 length equals 15 residues. CDR1 SEHNR and CDR2 FQNEAQ come from the germline V gene (reference sequence). The ends were cut back, 0 bases at V and 6 bases at J, with 13 bases in the middle. CDR3 amino acids: CASSLALARWDTQYF. The CDR3 nucleotides are TGTGCCAGCAGCTTAGCGTTGGCCCGTTGGGATACGCAGTATTTT.

As for this clone: Mismatch with germline at one junction end may stem from a read error. V gene TRBV7-7 combines with J gene TRBJ2-5; D is perhaps TRBD1 (6 bases). This CDR3 contains 19 residues. Germline V gene lookup returns CDR1 SSHAT and CDR2 FNYEAQ (reference sequence). The CDR3 DNA is TGTGCTAGCAGCCCATTACCGGGACACAGGATGTCTGGTGGAGGGACCCAGTACTTC. As protein: CASSPLPGHRMSGGGTQYF. The complete variable domain, with remaining parts taken from reference TRBV7-7 and TRBJ2-5, reads GAGVSQSPRYKVTKRGQDVTLRCDPISSHATLYWYQQALGQGPEFLTYFNYEAQPDKSGLPSDRFSAERPEGSISTLTIQRTEQRDSAMYRCASSPLPGHRMSGGGTQYFGPGTRLLVL.

CDR3 DNA sequence: TGTGCCACAGAGACAGGGTGGGGCACAGATACGCAGTATTTT. Protein: CATETGWGTDTQYF. This sequence joins TRBV19 and TRBJ2-3; 7 bases fit TRBD1. The germline gives CDR1 LNHDA, CDR2 SQIVND (reference sequence). The CDR3 is made up of 14 amino acids. Losses at the gene ends were 10 bases for V and 1 base for J; bases not matched to a gene: 8.